These 9 T cell receptor beta chains originate from one sample sequenced in a study of regulatory T cells in long-lasting Graves disease (dated by TCRdb to about 2021). The library relied on multiplex PCR. TCRdb shows the sequencer as Illumina HiSeq 4000. CDR3 regions were amplified by Arm-PCR with iRepertoire HTBI primers to construct TCR beta libraries. TCRdb redid the processing of the public reads, applying fastp at Q25 and MiXCR, and retained in-frame beta chains. Every distinct CDR3 protein forms one entry, paired with its most common genes and DNA. This sample comprises about 220,000 distinct CDR3 sequences, 18% of them detected only once. The top ten clonotypes cover over 20% of the sample. The time point label corresponds to: newly diagnosed GD, antithyroid drugs for less than 3 months. RNA was extracted from PBMCs in TRIzol for both TCR sequencing and RNA sequencing. Source: peripheral blood mononuclear cells (PBMCs), taken at new diagnosis, from a patient treated with antithyroid drugs. All receptors come from a female donor with Graves disease.

This clonotype was counted many times. The chain recombines TRBV5-1 with TRBJ2-3; D is uncertain. The CDR3 sequence is 13 residues long. The V end was cut by 0 bases, the J end by 5 bases, with 7 bases between. Germline CDR1 is SGHRS and CDR2 is YFSETQ. CDR3 bases: TGCGCCAGCAGCTTGGCCGTAATAGATACGCAGTATTTT. This encodes CASSLAVIDTQYF.

This clonotype was picked up many times. V and J are TRBV28 and TRBJ2-2, with 13 bases lining up with TRBD2. The CDR3 covers 17 residues. Per the germline V gene, CDR1 is MDHEN and CDR2 is SYDVKM. The J segment lost 3 bases and the V segment lost 5 bases, leaving 6 bases of the junction unmatched. The CDR3 DNA sequence: TGTGCCAGCAGTCTAACAGGACTAGCGGGAGACACCGGGGAGCTGTTTTTT. It codes for CASSLTGLAGDTGELFF.

This clonotype was detected only a few times. The chain has TRBV6-4 and TRBJ2-2; D may correspond to TRBD1 or TRBD2 (5 bases each). Germline V CDR1 and CDR2: MRHNA, SNTAGT. The CDR3 extends over 16 amino acids. Trimming took off 5 bases at V and 5 bases at J, with 18 bases between the two ends. CDR3 sequence (DNA): TGTGCCAGCAGTCCGGGACCCAAGGTCGATACCGGGGAGCTGTTTTTT. This gives the protein CASSPGPKVDTGELFF.

This clonotype has a count of ten or more. This chain connects TRBV12-3 or TRBV12-4 to TRBJ2-1; a weak D match, TRBD2 (6 bases). The CDR3 loop spans 15 amino acids. V lost 3 bases and J lost 0, with 9 bases in between. Here the CDR3 DNA reads TGTGCCAGCAGTTTGGAGGGGTTCTCCTACAATGAGCAGTTCTTC. Its protein is CASSLEGFSYNEQFF.

This clonotype has ten or more counts. The chain uses TRBV6-1 and TRBJ1-4; D perhaps matches TRBD1 (5 bases). The length of the CDR3 is 15 residues. The germline V gene has CDR1 MNHNS and CDR2 SASEGT. V gave up 4 bases and J gave up 5 bases, with 14 bases separating them. In nucleotides, the CDR3 is TGTGCCAGCAGTGCTGAAGCAGGGAACAATGAAAAACTGTTTTTT. It is translated as CASSAEAGNNEKLFF.

This clonotype was seen ten or more times. The chain has TRBV2 and TRBJ2-7; no definite D call. V lost 3 bases and J lost 4, with 7 bases in between. The CDR3 is 12 residues long. Germline V gene lookup returns CDR1 SNHLY and CDR2 FYNNEI. In nucleotides, the CDR3 is TGTGCCAGCAGTGATGACCGGTACGAGCAGTACTTC. Translated: CASSDDRYEQYF. The full variable domain, rest sourced from reference TRBV2 and TRBJ2-7, is EPEVTQTPSHQVTQMGQEVILRCVPISNHLYFYWYRQILGQKVEFLVSFYNNEISEKSEIFDDQFSVERPDGSNFTLKIRSTKLEDSAMYFCASSDDRYEQYFGPGTRLTVT.

This clonotype was counted ten times or more. This rearrangement joins TRBV15 to TRBJ2-1; D gene unclear. The germline V gene encodes CDR1 LNHNV and CDR2 YYDKDF (reference sequence). Trimming cost V 5 bases and J 6 bases, with 17 bases left between them. This CDR3 comprises 15 residues. The CDR3 protein is CATSPREVVGNEQFF. The CDR3 DNA is TGTGCCACCAGCCCCCGCGAAGTAGTGGGCAATGAGCAGTTCTTC.

This clonotype was detected ten times or more. The CDR3 DNA sequence: TGTGCCAGCGCATCAGCTGGCCAAGAGACCCAGTACTTC. Encoded protein: CASASAGQETQYF. This rearrangement joins TRBV12-3 or TRBV12-4 to TRBJ2-5; D gene ambiguous. The CDR3 has 13 amino acids. V was clipped by 8 bases and J by 1 base, with 11 bases between them.

The chain joins TRBV12-3 or TRBV12-4 to TRBJ2-1, with TRBD2 matching 8 bases. This CDR3 has 15 residues. The J segment lost 10 bases and the V segment lost 7 bases, leaving 15 bases of the junction unmatched. CDR3 sequence reads: CASITPGLENQEQFF. DNA for the CDR3: TGTGCCAGCATCACTCCGGGACTAGAAAACCAAGAGCAGTTCTTC.